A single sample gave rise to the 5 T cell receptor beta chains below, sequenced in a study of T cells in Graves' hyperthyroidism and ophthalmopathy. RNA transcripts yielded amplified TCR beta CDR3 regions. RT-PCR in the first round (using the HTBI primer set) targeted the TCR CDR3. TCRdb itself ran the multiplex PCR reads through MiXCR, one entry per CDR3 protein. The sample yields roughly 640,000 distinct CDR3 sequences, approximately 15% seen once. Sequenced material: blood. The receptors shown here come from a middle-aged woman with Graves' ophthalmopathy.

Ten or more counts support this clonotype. Here the CDR3 reads CASSLTDHPTDTQYF. DNA of the CDR3: TGTGCCAGCAGTTTAACGGACCATCCCACAGATACGCAGTATTTT. The rearrangement joins TRBV12-3 or TRBV12-4 to TRBJ2-3; D not resolved. This CDR3 is built from 15 residues. V dropped 2 bases and J dropped 2 bases, with 11 bases sitting between them.

CDR3 in DNA: TGTGCTAGTGGTTTCATACAGGTCTCGGACACTGAAGCTTTCTTT. It encodes CASGFIQVSDTEAFF. V gene TRBV12-5 combines with J gene TRBJ1-1, with D tentatively TRBD1 (5 bases). This CDR3 is built from 15 residues. The germline V gene has CDR1 LGHNT and CDR2 FRNRAP. V lost 3 bases to trimming and J lost 3 bases, with 14 bases between them.

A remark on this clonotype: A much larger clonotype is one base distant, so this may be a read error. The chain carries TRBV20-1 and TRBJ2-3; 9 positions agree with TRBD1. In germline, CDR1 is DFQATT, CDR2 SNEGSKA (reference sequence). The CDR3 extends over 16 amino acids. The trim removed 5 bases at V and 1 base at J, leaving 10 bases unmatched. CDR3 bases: TGCAGTGCTTCGGGACAGGGAGCACGCCGCACAGATACGCAGTATTTT. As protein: CSASGQGARRTDTQYF.

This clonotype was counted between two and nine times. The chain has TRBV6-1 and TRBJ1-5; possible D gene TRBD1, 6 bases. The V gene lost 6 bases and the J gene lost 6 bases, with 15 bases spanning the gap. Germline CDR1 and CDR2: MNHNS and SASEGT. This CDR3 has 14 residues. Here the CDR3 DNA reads TGTGCCAGCAGAGACCAGGGAGGGGGTCAGCCCCAGCATTTT. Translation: CASRDQGGGQPQHF.

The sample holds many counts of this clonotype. The CDR3 protein is CASSRQRLNTEAFF. CDR3 DNA: TGTGCCAGCAGCCGACAGAGACTGAACACTGAAGCTTTCTTT. The chain links TRBV3-1 to TRBJ1-1, with TRBD1 as a possible D gene (5 bases). Trimming stripped 4 bases from V and 0 bases from J, with 9 bases between. CDR3 length: 14 residues. The germline gives CDR1 LGHDT, CDR2 YNNKEL (reference sequence).